The clone carrying this TCR beta chain showed up many times. Antigen: not known. Amplification of TCR alpha and beta CDR3 regions from RNA used iRepertoire nested multiplex PCR. For one-step reverse transcription and amplification, about 90-400 ng of tissue mRNA or PBMC total RNA was used. TCRdb processed the multiplex PCR reads anew with MiXCR; each CDR3 protein has one entry. Of more than 100,000 distinct CDR3 sequences listed, around 28% were seen once; the top ten hold 44%. This sample was taken from a study of glioma-infiltrating T cells. The germline CDR1 and CDR2 sequences are MGHDK and SYGVNS. The CDR3 contains 13 residues. V gave up 2 bases and J gave up 14 bases, with 17 bases separating them. The study's findings and limits: Tissue-blood divergence was below expectation in non-neoplastic patients, above in gliomas. CDR3 overlap between tissue and blood was very small.

The TCR was taken from a human donor with low-grade glioma or glioblastoma, undergoing nonglioma brain surgery, or in good health (not recorded which). This chain connects TRBV25-1 to TRBJ2-3, with a weak D call TRBD2 (7 bases). The specimen was glioma tissue, nonneoplastic brain tissue, or PBMCs (not recorded which). This CDR3 is CASSEGDRGAAYF. The CDR3, as DNA: TGTGCCAGCAGTGAAGGGGATCGGGGGGCGGCGTATTTT.